The rows below give T cell receptor beta chains drawn from one sample of a study of Graves' ophthalmopathy and Graves' hyperthyroidism. In TCRdb, the multiplex PCR reads were re-called with MiXCR into one record per CDR3 protein. Of over a million distinct CDR3 sequences in the sample, 35% to 45% were seen once. Sequencing was performed on peripheral blood or thyroid tissue (not recorded which). The source of these receptors is an adult man with Graves' hyperthyroidism. The conserved cysteine and the conserved F or W are not part of the CDR3 here. D genes are given only for firm matches.

TRBJ1-1	TRBV12-3/TRBV12-4	NA	ASTRLMNTEAF
TRBJ2-7	TRBV7-3	NA	ASSRTGTGFYEQY
TRBJ1-4	TRBV7-9	NA	ASSLGTAEKLF
TRBJ2-5	TRBV6-6	TRBD2	ASRTSGSSQETQY
TRBJ1-1	TRBV7-2	NA	ASSWQGVTEAF
TRBJ1-2	TRBV15	NA	ATSREETLYGYT
TRBJ1-1	TRBV14	NA	ASERWGAVNTEAF
TRBJ1-5	TRBV7-2	NA	ASSLVGSQETQH
TRBJ2-6	TRBV6-5	NA	ASGPQAGANVLT
TRBJ2-2	TRBV7-3	TRBD2	ASSPGLAGAGELF